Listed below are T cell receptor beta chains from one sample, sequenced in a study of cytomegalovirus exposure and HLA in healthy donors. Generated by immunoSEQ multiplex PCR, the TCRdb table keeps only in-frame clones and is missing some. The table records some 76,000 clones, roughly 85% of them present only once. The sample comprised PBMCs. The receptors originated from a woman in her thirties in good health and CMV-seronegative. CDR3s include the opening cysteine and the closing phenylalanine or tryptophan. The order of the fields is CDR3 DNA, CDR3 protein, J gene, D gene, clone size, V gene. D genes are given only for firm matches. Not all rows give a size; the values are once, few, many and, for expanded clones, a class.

CDR3nt: TGTGCCAGCAGCTTACCGGGCAGGGGGCGAGGCTACACCTTC; CDR3aa: CASSLPGRGRGYTF; j_gene: TRBJ1-2; d_gene: TRBD1; abundance: -; v_gene: TRBV7-2
CDR3nt: TGCGCCAGCAGCTTGACCGGAGCTAGCGGGAGCCGGGAGCAGTACTTC; CDR3aa: CASSLTGASGSREQYF; j_gene: TRBJ2-7; d_gene: TRBD2; abundance: -; v_gene: TRBV5-1
CDR3nt: TGCGCCAGCAGGTACGGTTTAGCGGAATACGTTGAGCAGTTCTTC; CDR3aa: CASRYGLAEYVEQFF; j_gene: TRBJ2-1; d_gene: -; abundance: once; v_gene: TRBV5-1
CDR3nt: TGTTCCAGCAGCCGAACGAATAGCGGGAGGGCCGGGGAGACCCAGTACTTC; CDR3aa: CSSSRTNSGRAGETQYF; j_gene: TRBJ2-5; d_gene: TRBD2; abundance: -; v_gene: TRBV7-9
CDR3nt: TGTGCCAGCAGCGATGAAAAACTGTTTTTT; CDR3aa: CASSDEKLFF; j_gene: TRBJ1-4; d_gene: -; abundance: few; v_gene: TRBV28
CDR3nt: TGTGCCAGCAGCCCTAGGACAGGGCGGCAGTACTTC; CDR3aa: CASSPRTGRQYF; j_gene: TRBJ2-7; d_gene: TRBD1; abundance: -; v_gene: TRBV5-6
CDR3nt: TGTGCCAGCAGCGTAGGGCAGTTGAACACCGGGGAGCTGTTTTTT; CDR3aa: CASSVGQLNTGELFF; j_gene: TRBJ2-2; d_gene: -; abundance: -; v_gene: TRBV9
CDR3nt: TGTGCCAGCAGCCCGCAGGCGGGGAACACTGAAGCTTTCTTT; CDR3aa: CASSPQAGNTEAFF; j_gene: TRBJ1-1; d_gene: -; abundance: -; v_gene: TRBV9
CDR3nt: TGTGCCAGCAGCTTTTGGGCCGTTACAACTAATGAAAAACTGTTTTTT; CDR3aa: CASSFWAVTTNEKLFF; j_gene: TRBJ1-4; d_gene: -; abundance: -; v_gene: TRBV5-6
CDR3nt: TGTGCCACCCTGACTAGCGGGAGACTTGAGCAGTTCTTC; CDR3aa: CATLTSGRLEQFF; j_gene: TRBJ2-1; d_gene: TRBD2; abundance: -; v_gene: TRBV28